This passage covers 24 T cell receptor beta chains from one sample sequenced in a study of blood T cell repertoires in COVID-19. Clones were sequenced by immunoSEQ multiplex PCR, and TCRdb holds only the in-frame ones, with some missing. Altogether about 190,000 clones are present, roughly 89% being singletons, with the ten largest covering around 6.6%. The sequenced material came from peripheral blood. These receptor sequences come from a man aged 40-50 years with acute or convalescent COVID-19.

The chain links TRBV11-3 to TRBJ2-1; TRBD1 agrees at 7 bases. J lost 9 bases, V lost 5 bases, and 13 bases had no gene match. The CDR3 loop spans 15 amino acids. Looked up from germline, CDR1 is SGHNT and CDR2 is YENEEA. The CDR3 nucleotides are TGTGCCAGCAGCCTTAGTTCCTCAGGGGGAAGTGAGCAGTTCTTC. Amino acid sequence: CASSLSSSGGSEQFF.

In regard to this clone: This sample includes further DNA sequences coding for the same CDR3. The CDR3 DNA sequence: TGCGCCAGCAGCCCGGGACAGGGGAACACCGGGGAGCTGTTTTTT. Translating gives CASSPGQGNTGELFF. This chain uses TRBV5-1 with TRBJ2-2; 9 nucleotides align to TRBD1. The CDR3 sequence is 15 residues long. Germline V lookup: CDR1 SGHRS, CDR2 YFSETQ. Trimming at V came to 4 bases and at J to 1 base, leaving 2 bases not matched to a gene.

V gene TRBV5-1 combines with J gene TRBJ2-6; 7 bases are a match to TRBD1. Unmatched junction bases numbered 18, after V lost 4 bases and J lost 2 bases. The CDR3 has 20 residues. The germline V gene encodes CDR1 SGHRS and CDR2 YFSETQ. CDR3: CASSLHTDRAPQTGANVLTF. The CDR3 nucleotides are TGCGCCAGCAGCCTTCACACCGACAGGGCCCCTCAAACTGGGGCCAACGTCCTGACTTTC.

The CDR3 reads CASSFLGGGSTGELFF. The CDR3, as DNA: TGTGCCAGCAGCTTCCTCGGCGGGGGTTCCACCGGGGAGCTGTTTTTT. The chain uses TRBV5-5 and TRBJ2-2; 7 bases agree with TRBD2. CDR1 is SGHKS, CDR2 YYEKEE, per germline (reference sequence). This CDR3 has 16 residues. J lost 4 bases, V lost 2 bases, and 8 bases had no gene match.

J is TRBJ1-6 and V is TRBV6-6, with 12 bases aligning to TRBD1. Germline V gene sequence: CDR1 MNHNY, CDR2 SVGAGI (reference sequence). The CDR3 totals 21 residues. After removal of 6 bases from V and 5 bases from J, the junction contained 20 bases not matched to a gene. The DNA of the CDR3 is TGTGCCAGCAGCAGAGGTGGGGGACAGGGGGCCGTCTGGGTCCATAATTCACCCCTCCACTTT. This gives the protein CASSRGGGQGAVWVHNSPLHF.

The chain is built from TRBV6-5 and TRBJ2-3; D not certain. The CDR3 contains 13 residues. V lost 6 bases and J 3 bases, leaving 10 bases between the germline ends. Germline V gives CDR1 MNHEY, CDR2 SVGAGI. CDR3 protein: CASSSPGTDTQYF. As DNA, the CDR3 is TGTGCCAGCAGCTCTCCCGGGACAGATACGCAGTATTTT.

This clone showed up just once. Different DNA sequences within this sample yield the same CDR3. CDR3 region: CASSQRQGSYGYTF. Written as DNA, the CDR3 is TGCGCCAGCAGCCAGAGACAGGGTTCCTATGGCTACACCTTC. The chain links TRBV4-3 to TRBJ1-2; 7 positions match TRBD1. The CDR3 has 14 residues. J gave up 4 bases and V 3 bases, and 5 bases lay outside the gene matches. CDR1 is LGHNA, CDR2 YSLEER, per germline.

This chain joins TRBV5-1 and TRBJ2-7; tentatively, D is TRBD2 (6 bases). CDR1 SGHRS and CDR2 YFSETQ come from the germline V gene. V shed 0 bases and J shed 6 bases, with 13 bases lying between them. CDR3 length equals 14 residues. The CDR3 DNA reads TGCGCCAGCAGCTTGGCGGGGGTCCTCTCCGAGCAGTACTTC. Protein: CASSLAGVLSEQYF.

V usage is TRBV3-1 (or the pseudogene TRBV3-2) and J usage is TRBJ2-1; 12 bases match TRBD2. Trimming removed 4 bases from V and 3 bases from J; junction bases left unmatched: 7. The germline V gene has CDR1 LGHDT and CDR2 YNNKEL (reference sequence). This CDR3 contains 17 residues. The CDR3: CASSRLAGARDYNEQFF. CDR3 in DNA: TGTGCCAGCAGCCGACTAGCGGGGGCCCGAGACTACAATGAGCAGTTCTTC.

V and J are TRBV5-1 and TRBJ1-2; no clear D. This CDR3 has 14 residues. V was shortened by 4 bases and J by 2 bases, with 12 bases between the two germline ends. Germline-derived CDR1 and CDR2 are SGHRS and YFSETQ. The CDR3 region has the DNA TGCGCCAGCAGCGCGCAGACGGGGAACTATGGCTACACCTTC. It specifies CASSAQTGNYGYTF.

The rearrangement links TRBV30 to TRBJ2-7, with 8 bases matching TRBD1. This CDR3 spans 12 amino acids. Germline V CDR1 and CDR2: GTSNPN, SVGIG (reference sequence). V was pared by 6 bases and J by 2 bases, with 3 bases of the junction left unmatched. In DNA, the CDR3 is TGTGCCTGTAGACAGGGGACCTACGAGCAGTACTTC. The encoded protein is CACRQGTYEQYF.

The rearrangement uses TRBV14 and TRBJ2-7, with 7 bases that match TRBD1. The germline CDR1 and CDR2 sequences are SGHDN and FVKESK. The J segment lost 4 bases and the V segment lost 2 bases, leaving 11 bases of the junction unmatched. This CDR3 has 16 amino acids. The CDR3 sequence is CASSQLQGMRRYEQYF. CDR3 DNA: TGTGCCAGCAGCCAATTACAGGGGATGAGAAGGTACGAGCAGTACTTC.

V is TRBV5-1 and J is TRBJ2-2, with 8 bases aligning to TRBD1. The germline V gene has CDR1 SGHRS and CDR2 YFSETQ. The J segment lost 4 bases and the V segment lost 4 bases, leaving 3 bases of the junction unmatched. The CDR3 consists of 14 residues. CDR3 sequence reads: CASSLGQGTGELFF. The DNA of the CDR3 is TGCGCCAGCAGCCTCGGACAGGGCACCGGGGAGCTGTTTTTT.

V gene TRBV7-2 combines with J gene TRBJ2-2, with 8 bases identical to TRBD1. With 5 bases clipped from V and 4 bases from J, the junction kept 12 bases outside the gene matches. Germline CDR1 is SGHTA and CDR2 is FQGNSA. The CDR3 contains 17 residues. The CDR3 region has the DNA TGTGCCAGCAGCCCGACGGCGGGACAGGCGTTCACCGGGGAGCTGTTTTTT. Its protein is CASSPTAGQAFTGELFF.

The chain couples TRBV3-1 (or the pseudogene TRBV3-2) to TRBJ2-7; D call uncertain. The V end lost 3 bases, the J end lost 1 base, and 10 bases lay between the germline ends. Germline assignment: CDR1 LGHDT and CDR2 YNNKEL (reference sequence). This CDR3 contains 14 residues. CDR3 region: CASSHGARSYEQYF. The CDR3 DNA reads as TGTGCCAGCAGCCACGGCGCTAGGTCCTACGAGCAGTACTTC.

The genes are TRBV3-1 (or the pseudogene TRBV3-2) and TRBJ1-2; D may be TRBD1 (6 bases). V was clipped by 5 bases and J by 1 base, with 20 bases between them. The CDR3 has 17 residues. Germline CDR1 LGHDT, CDR2 YNNKEL (reference sequence). In DNA, the CDR3 is TGTGCCAGCAGCGGTCTGGACAGCCCAGTATTTAACTATGGCTACACCTTC. As protein: CASSGLDSPVFNYGYTF.

This chain connects TRBV6-5 to TRBJ1-6; D is unresolved. CDR1 and CDR2 from the germline V gene are MNHEY and SVGAGI. The CDR3 length is 13 residues. Trimming removed 8 bases at V and 7 bases at J, with 12 bases between. The CDR3 bases are TGTGCCAGCGTAGAGGGTCAAAATTCACCCCTCCACTTT. Translating gives CASVEGQNSPLHF.

The chain recombines TRBV28 with TRBJ1-6, with TRBD1 as a possible D gene (5 bases). This CDR3 contains 16 residues. Between the trimmed V and J ends, which lost 4 bases and 7 bases, there was a span of 17 bases. Germline V CDR1 and CDR2: MDHEN, SYDVKM. The CDR3, as DNA: TGTGCCAGCAGTTCATATGGTGGGGCAGGGAATTCACCCCTCCACTTT. It codes for CASSSYGGAGNSPLHF.

The chain carries TRBV4-3 and TRBJ2-7; TRBD2 aligns across 9 bases. The germline CDR1 and CDR2 sequences are LGHNA and YSLEER. Unmatched junction bases numbered 5, after V lost 0 bases and J lost 2 bases. The CDR3 contains 16 residues. The CDR3 here is CASSQDWSGGPYEQYF. The CDR3 DNA reads TGCGCCAGCAGCCAAGATTGGAGCGGGGGGCCCTACGAGCAGTACTTC.

This clone came up a few times. The V and J genes are TRBV2 and TRBJ1-1, with 8 bases fitting TRBD1. Germline assignment: CDR1 SNHLY and CDR2 FYNNEI. The ends lost 6 bases at V and 1 base at J; junction bases unmatched: 1. The CDR3 has 13 amino acids. The CDR3 DNA reads TGTGCCAGCAGACAGGGGGAGAACACTGAAGCTTTCTTT. This encodes CASRQGENTEAFF.

This sequence joins TRBV28 and TRBJ1-4, with 9 positions matching TRBD1. CDR1 MDHEN and CDR2 SYDVKM come from the germline V gene. V was pared by 7 bases and J by 10 bases, with 10 bases of the junction left unmatched. The CDR3 totals 14 residues. The CDR3 nucleotides are TGTGCCAGCACCGCGGACAGGGGCGGGGGAAAACTGTTTTTT. This gives the protein CASTADRGGGKLFF.

This clone was observed once. The chain combines TRBV18 with TRBJ2-5, with 8 bases fitting TRBD1. The CDR3 loop spans 11 amino acids. Per the germline V gene, CDR1 is KGHSH and CDR2 is LQKENI. Germline trimming cut 5 bases from V and 10 bases from J; bases unmatched to any gene: 3. The chain's CDR3 is CASSSGQGQYF. CDR3 bases: TGTGCCAGCTCATCCGGACAGGGCCAGTACTTC. Full variable domain (rest looked up from reference TRBV18 and TRBJ2-5): NAGVMQNPRHLVRRRGQEARLRCSPMKGHSHVYWYRQLPEEGLKFMVYLQKENIIDESGMPKERFSAEFPKEGPSILRIQQVVRGDSAAYFCASSSGQGQYFGPGTRLLVL.

The rearrangement uses TRBV6-1 and TRBJ1-6, with 7 bases that match TRBD1. Germline V gene sequence: CDR1 MNHNS, CDR2 SASEGT. The CDR3 length is 15 residues. With V trimmed by 3 bases and J by 9 bases, 8 bases remained unmatched. Here the CDR3 reads CASSEQGQTSSPLHF. For the CDR3, the DNA is TGTGCCAGCAGTGAGCAGGGACAGACTAGTTCACCCCTCCACTTT.

The V call is TRBV19, the J call TRBJ1-5, with 7 nucleotides matching TRBD1. The CDR3 spans 12 residues. The germline V gene encodes CDR1 LNHDA and CDR2 SQIVND (reference sequence). Trimming removed 7 bases from V and 5 bases from J; junction bases left unmatched: 2. The CDR3 coding sequence is TGTGCCAGTAACAGGGGCGATCAGCCCCAGCATTTT. Residues: CASNRGDQPQHF.